These T cell receptor beta chains were read from a single sample in a study of CD8 T cells in ankylosing spondylitis. TCRdb reprocessed the 5' RACE reads with MiXCR, giving one entry per CDR3 protein. Altogether about 24,000 distinct CDR3 sequences are present, about 15% being singletons, with the ten largest covering 25% to 30%. Sequences were obtained from blood. The receptors stem from a male donor with ankylosing spondylitis or in good health (not recorded which). The CDR3 runs from the conserved cysteine through the conserved F or W. A D gene is named only where the DNA matches it firmly. Expanded clones get a size class; other rows say once, few or many, or leave the size out.

>TRBV20-1|12|TRBJ2-7|few|-
CSAKEGSYEQYF
TGCAGTGCTAAAGAGGGGTCCTACGAGCAGTACTTC
>TRBV18|14|TRBJ1-2|-|-
CASSPSRDSYGYTF
TGTGCCAGCTCACCATCCAGGGACTCCTATGGCTACACCTTC
>TRBV10-3|14|TRBJ2-4|few|-
CAISVTLDKNIQYF
TGTGCCATCAGTGTTACACTAGACAAAAACATTCAGTACTTC
>TRBV9|14|TRBJ1-1|many|-
CASSEDGVNTEAFF
TGTGCCAGCAGCGAGGACGGGGTGAACACTGAAGCTTTCTTT
>TRBV5-5|16|TRBJ1-4|few|-
CASSLQIGLPVEKLFF
TGTGCCAGCAGCCTGCAGATAGGACTCCCCGTGGAAAAACTGTTTTTT
>TRBV7-7|14|TRBJ2-5|-|-
CASSPVGVQETQYF
TGTGCTAGCAGCCCAGTGGGGGTCCAAGAGACCCAGTACTTC
>TRBV5-1|15|TRBJ2-1|many|-
CASSLGGQRGDEQFF
TGCGCCAGCAGCTTGGGGGGCCAAAGGGGAGATGAGCAGTTCTTC
>TRBV12-3/TRBV12-4|12|TRBJ2-6|many|-
CASSRGSGVLTF
TGTGCCAGCAGTAGGGGGTCCGGGGTCCTGACTTTC
>TRBV19|13|TRBJ1-1|few|-
CASSPWGSAEAFF
TGTGCCAGTAGTCCCTGGGGGTCCGCTGAAGCTTTCTTT
>TRBV4-3|15|TRBJ2-3|once|TRBD1
CASSHQGADTDTQYF
TGCGCCAGCAGCCACCAGGGGGCAGACACAGATACGCAGTATTTT
>TRBV20-1|14|TRBJ1-4|-|-
CSARGRATNEKLFF
TGCAGTGCTAGGGGGAGGGCAACTAATGAAAAACTGTTTTTT
>TRBV11-1|13|TRBJ2-1|few|-
CASSLGPYNEQFF
TGTGCCAGCAGCTTAGGTCCTTACAATGAGCAGTTCTTC
>TRBV29-1|15|TRBJ2-5|-|TRBD1
CSVERTGGRMKTQYF
TGCAGCGTTGAACGAACAGGGGGCCGGATGAAGACCCAGTACTTC
>TRBV7-2|14|TRBJ2-1|-|TRBD2
CASTVAGGNNEQFF
TGTGCCAGCACGGTAGCGGGGGGTAACAATGAGCAGTTCTTC
>TRBV28|16|TRBJ1-3|many|-
CASSIPRGLSGNTIYF
TGTGCCAGCAGTATCCCCCGGGGGCTGTCTGGAAACACCATATATTTT
>TRBV11-2|14|TRBJ2-5|-|-
CASSPAPGRETQYF
TGTGCCAGCAGCCCCGCTCCCGGGCGGGAGACCCAGTACTTC
>TRBV12-3/TRBV12-4|15|TRBJ2-1|-|TRBD2
CASSFLAAGGNEQFF
TGTGCCAGCAGTTTCCTAGCGGCTGGGGGGAATGAGCAGTTCTTC
>TRBV20-1|17|TRBJ1-4|few|TRBD1
CSAGQGAGSATNEKLFF
TGCAGTGCGGGACAGGGGGCCGGATCAGCAACTAATGAAAAACTGTTTTTT
>TRBV15|17|TRBJ2-1|-|-
CATSSLMGDPGANEQFF
TGTGCCACCAGCAGCCTGATGGGTGATCCGGGGGCCAATGAGCAGTTCTTC
>TRBV6-2/TRBV6-3|15|TRBJ2-5|-|-
CASSTSGQNQETQYF
-
>TRBV3-1|15|TRBJ1-1|-|TRBD1
CASSPGTGGSTEAFF
TGTGCCAGCAGCCCTGGGACAGGGGGGTCCACTGAAGCTTTCTTT